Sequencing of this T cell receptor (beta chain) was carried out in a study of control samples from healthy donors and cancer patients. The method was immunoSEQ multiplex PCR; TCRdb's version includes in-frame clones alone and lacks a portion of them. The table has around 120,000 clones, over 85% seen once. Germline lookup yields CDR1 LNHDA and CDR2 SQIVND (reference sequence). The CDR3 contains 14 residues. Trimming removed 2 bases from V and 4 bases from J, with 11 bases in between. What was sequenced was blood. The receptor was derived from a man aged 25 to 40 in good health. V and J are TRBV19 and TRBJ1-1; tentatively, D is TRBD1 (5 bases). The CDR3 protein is CASSIIQGGTEAFF. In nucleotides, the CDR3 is TGTGCCAGTAGTATAATTCAGGGCGGCACTGAAGCTTTCTTT.